This T cell receptor beta chain came from a study of T cell repertoires in cytomegalovirus infection. At the level of the study: CMV epitopes in the study were HLA-C-restricted (recently identified) and HLA-B-restricted (well studied). Study results and caveats: Ex vivo, HLA-C-restricted CMV-specific TCR beta clonotypes prevailed over the rest of the response.

MiXCR, run by TCRdb on the reads, gives a single entry per CDR3 protein. The data hold tens of thousands of distinct CDR3 sequences, with 20% observed a single time. This clonotype was seen a few times. Its specificity is unknown. Germline trimming cut 2 bases from V and 2 bases from J; bases unmatched to any gene: 2. Germline assignment: CDR1 MNHNS and CDR2 SASEGT. The CDR3 spans 15 residues. This sequence was found in a human donor in good health (CMV status not recorded). Some clones in this sample may be carry-over from other donors' samples. This specimen was CD8+ T cells from cultured PBMCs, taken from culture after CMV antigen stimulation. The chain joins TRBV6-1 to TRBJ2-5, with 10 bases fitting TRBD2. The CDR3 here is CASSESSGGQETQYF. The DNA of the CDR3 is TGTGCCAGCAGTGAAAGTAGCGGGGGGCAAGAGACCCAGTACTTC.